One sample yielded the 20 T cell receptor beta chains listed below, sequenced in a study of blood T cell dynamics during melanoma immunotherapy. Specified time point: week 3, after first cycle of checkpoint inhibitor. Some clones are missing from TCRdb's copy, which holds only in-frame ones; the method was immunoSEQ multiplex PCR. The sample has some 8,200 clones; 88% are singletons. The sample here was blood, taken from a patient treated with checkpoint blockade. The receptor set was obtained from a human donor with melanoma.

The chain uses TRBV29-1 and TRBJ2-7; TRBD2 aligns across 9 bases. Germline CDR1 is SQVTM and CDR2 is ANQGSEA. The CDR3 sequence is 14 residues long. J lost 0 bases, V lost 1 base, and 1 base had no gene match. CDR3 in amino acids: CSVEGREGSYEQYF. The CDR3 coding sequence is TGCAGCGTTGAAGGGCGGGAGGGCTCCTACGAGCAGTACTTC.

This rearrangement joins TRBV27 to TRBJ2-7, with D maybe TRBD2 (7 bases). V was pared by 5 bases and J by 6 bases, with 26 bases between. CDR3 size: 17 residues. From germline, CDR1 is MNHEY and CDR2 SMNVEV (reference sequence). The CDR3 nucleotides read TGTGCCAGCAGTCCAAGGGGGAGGGGCAGGGTAGTCGGCGAGCAGTACTTC. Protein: CASSPRGRGRVVGEQYF.

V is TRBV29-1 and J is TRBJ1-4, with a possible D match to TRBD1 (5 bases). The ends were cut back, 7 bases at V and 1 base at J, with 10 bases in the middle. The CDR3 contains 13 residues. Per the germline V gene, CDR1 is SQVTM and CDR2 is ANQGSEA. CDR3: CSAAGGTNEKLFF. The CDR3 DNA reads TGCAGCGCAGCCGGGGGAACTAATGAAAAACTGTTTTTT.

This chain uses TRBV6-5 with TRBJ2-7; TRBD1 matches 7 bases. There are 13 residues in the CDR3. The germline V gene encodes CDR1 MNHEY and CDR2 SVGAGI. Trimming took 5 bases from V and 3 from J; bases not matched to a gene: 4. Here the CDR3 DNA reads TGTGCCAGCAGTAGGACAGGAGACTACGAGCAGTACTTC. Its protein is CASSRTGDYEQYF.

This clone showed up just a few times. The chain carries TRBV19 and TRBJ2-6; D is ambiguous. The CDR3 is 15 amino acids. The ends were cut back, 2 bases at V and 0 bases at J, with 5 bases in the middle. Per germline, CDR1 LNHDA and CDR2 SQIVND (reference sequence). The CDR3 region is CASSIMASGANVLTF. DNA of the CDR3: TGTGCCAGTAGTATAATGGCCTCTGGGGCCAACGTCCTGACTTTC.

The CDR3 is CASSLGASITYEQYF. In DNA, the CDR3 is TGTGCCAGCAGTTTAGGGGCCAGTATCACCTACGAGCAGTACTTC. The chain carries TRBV27 and TRBJ2-5; a possible D gene is TRBD1 (5 bases). Judging by the DNA end, TRBJ2-7 fits better; the J call may be wrong. Germline lookup yields CDR1 MNHEY and CDR2 SMNVEV (reference sequence). The CDR3 spans 15 residues.

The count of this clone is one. The CDR3 DNA sequence: TGTGCCAGCATTCCGGCTAGCTCCTACGAGCAGTACTTC. Amino acids: CASIPASSYEQYF. The rearrangement uses TRBV25-1 and TRBJ2-7; D remains unclear. V was shortened by 7 bases and J by 0 bases, with 10 bases between the two germline ends. The CDR3 extends over 13 amino acids. CDR1 is MGHDK and CDR2 is SYGVNS in the germline V gene.

CDR3 sequence reads: CASSVEFRSTGELFF. The CDR3 DNA is TGTGCCAGCAGCGTAGAATTCAGAAGCACCGGGGAGCTGTTTTTT. The chain couples TRBV9 to TRBJ2-2; D is undetermined. Germline-derived CDR1 and CDR2 are SGDLS and YYNGEE. CDR3 length: 15 amino acids. The V and J ends lost 0 bases and 4 bases respectively, with 10 bases between them.

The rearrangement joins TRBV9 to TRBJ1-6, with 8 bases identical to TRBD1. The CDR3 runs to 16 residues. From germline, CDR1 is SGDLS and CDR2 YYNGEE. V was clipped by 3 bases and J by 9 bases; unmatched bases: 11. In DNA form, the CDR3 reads TGTGCCAGCAGCGCAACGGGGACAGGCTCTTCTTCACCCCTCCACTTT. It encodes CASSATGTGSSSPLHF.

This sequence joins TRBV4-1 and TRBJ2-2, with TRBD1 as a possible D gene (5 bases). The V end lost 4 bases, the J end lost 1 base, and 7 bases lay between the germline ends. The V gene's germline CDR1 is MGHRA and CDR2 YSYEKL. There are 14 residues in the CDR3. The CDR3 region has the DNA TGCGCCAGCAGCCCCGACAGGAACACCGGGGAGCTGTTTTTT. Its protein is CASSPDRNTGELFF.

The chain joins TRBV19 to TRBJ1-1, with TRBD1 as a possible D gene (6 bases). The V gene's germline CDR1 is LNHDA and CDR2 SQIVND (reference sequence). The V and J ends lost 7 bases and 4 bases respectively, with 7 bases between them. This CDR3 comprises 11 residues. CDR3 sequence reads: CASKGVTEAFF. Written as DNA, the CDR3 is TGTGCCAGTAAGGGGGTCACTGAAGCTTTCTTT.

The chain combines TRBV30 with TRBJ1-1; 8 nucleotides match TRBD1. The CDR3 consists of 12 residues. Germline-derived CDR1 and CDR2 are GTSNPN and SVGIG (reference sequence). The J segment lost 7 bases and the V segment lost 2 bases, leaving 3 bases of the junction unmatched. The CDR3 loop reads CAWSRTGIEAFF. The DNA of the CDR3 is TGTGCCTGGAGTAGGACAGGGATTGAAGCTTTCTTT.

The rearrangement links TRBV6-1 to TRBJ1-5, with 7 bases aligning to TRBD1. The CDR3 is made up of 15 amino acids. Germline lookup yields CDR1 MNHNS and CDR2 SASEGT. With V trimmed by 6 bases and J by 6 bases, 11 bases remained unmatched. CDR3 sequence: CASRDRDSGGQPQHF. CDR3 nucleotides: TGTGCCAGCAGAGACCGGGACAGCGGAGGTCAGCCCCAGCATTTT.

CDR3 amino acids: CASSNPGQAEQYF. For the CDR3, the DNA is TGTGCCAGTAGTAATCCGGGACAGGCCGAGCAGTACTTC. The V and J genes are TRBV19 and TRBJ2-5, with 8 bases that match TRBD1. The closer fit of TRBJ2-7 to the DNA end suggests the J call may be wrong. The CDR3 runs 13 residues. The germline V gene encodes CDR1 LNHDA and CDR2 SQIVND (reference sequence).

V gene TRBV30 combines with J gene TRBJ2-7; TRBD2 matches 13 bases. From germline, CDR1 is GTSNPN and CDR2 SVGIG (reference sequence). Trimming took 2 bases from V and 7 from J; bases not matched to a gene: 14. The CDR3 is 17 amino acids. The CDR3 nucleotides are TGTGCCTGGAGTCCTTCGGGACTAGCGGGGCCCGCCGGGGAGCAGTACTTC. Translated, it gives CAWSPSGLAGPAGEQYF.

The CDR3 is CSVVDGNTGELFF. The CDR3 nucleotides read TGCAGCGTTGTTGACGGAAACACCGGGGAGCTGTTTTTT. The chain is built from TRBV29-1 and TRBJ2-2; D unclear. Trimming took 4 bases from V and 2 from J, leaving 8 bases between them. Germline V CDR1 and CDR2: SQVTM, ANQGSEA. This CDR3 contains 13 residues.

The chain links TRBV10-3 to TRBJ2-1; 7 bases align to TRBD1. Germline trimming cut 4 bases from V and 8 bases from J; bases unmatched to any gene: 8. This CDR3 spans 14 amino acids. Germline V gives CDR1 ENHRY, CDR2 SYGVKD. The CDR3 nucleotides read TGTGCCATCAGTGGATCGACAGGGACCGATGAGCAGTTCTTC. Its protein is CAISGSTGTDEQFF.

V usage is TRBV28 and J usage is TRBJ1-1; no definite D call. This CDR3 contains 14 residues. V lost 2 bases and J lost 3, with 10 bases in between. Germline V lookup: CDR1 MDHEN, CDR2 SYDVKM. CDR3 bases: TGTGCCAGCAGTTTAGGGTCAGTGTACACTGAAGCTTTCTTT. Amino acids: CASSLGSVYTEAFF. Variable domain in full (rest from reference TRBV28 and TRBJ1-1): DVKVTQSSRYLVKRTGEKVFLECVQDMDHENMFWYRQDPGLGLRLIYFSYDVKMKEKGDIPEGYSVSREKKERFSLILESASTNQTSMYLCASSLGSVYTEAFFGQGTRLTVV.

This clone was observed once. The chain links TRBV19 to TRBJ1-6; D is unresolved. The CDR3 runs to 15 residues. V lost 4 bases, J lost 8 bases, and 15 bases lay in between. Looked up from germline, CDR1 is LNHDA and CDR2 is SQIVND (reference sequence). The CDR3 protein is CASSRGLNADSPLHF. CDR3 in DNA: TGTGCCAGTAGTAGAGGGCTGAACGCAGATTCACCCCTCCACTTT. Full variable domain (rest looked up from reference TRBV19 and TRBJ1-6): DGGITQSPKYLFRKEGQNVTLSCEQNLNHDAMYWYRQDPGQGLRLIYYSQIVNDFQKGDIAEGYSVSREKKESFPLTVTSAQKNPTAFYLCASSRGLNADSPLHFGNGTRLTVT.

CDR3 nucleotides: TGTGCCAGCTCACCGTCACTAGCGGGGGCCACAGATACGCAGTATTTT. Translated: CASSPSLAGATDTQYF. This chain links TRBV18 with TRBJ2-3; TRBD2 matches 11 bases. This CDR3 has 16 amino acids. Germline-derived CDR1 and CDR2 are KGHSH and LQKENI. V shed 3 bases, J shed 2 bases, and the junction held 4 bases outside the gene matches.